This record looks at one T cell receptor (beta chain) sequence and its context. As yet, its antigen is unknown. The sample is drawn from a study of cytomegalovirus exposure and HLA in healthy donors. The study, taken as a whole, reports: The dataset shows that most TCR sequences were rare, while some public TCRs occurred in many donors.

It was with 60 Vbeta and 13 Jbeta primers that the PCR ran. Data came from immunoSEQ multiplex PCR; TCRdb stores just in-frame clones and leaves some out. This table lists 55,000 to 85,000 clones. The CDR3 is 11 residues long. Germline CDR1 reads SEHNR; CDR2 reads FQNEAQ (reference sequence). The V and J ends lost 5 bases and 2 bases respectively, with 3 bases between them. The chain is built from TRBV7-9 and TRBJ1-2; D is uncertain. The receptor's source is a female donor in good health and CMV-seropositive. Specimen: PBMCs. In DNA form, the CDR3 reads TGTGCCAGCAGCCAGAACTATGGCTACACCTTC. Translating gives CASSQNYGYTF.